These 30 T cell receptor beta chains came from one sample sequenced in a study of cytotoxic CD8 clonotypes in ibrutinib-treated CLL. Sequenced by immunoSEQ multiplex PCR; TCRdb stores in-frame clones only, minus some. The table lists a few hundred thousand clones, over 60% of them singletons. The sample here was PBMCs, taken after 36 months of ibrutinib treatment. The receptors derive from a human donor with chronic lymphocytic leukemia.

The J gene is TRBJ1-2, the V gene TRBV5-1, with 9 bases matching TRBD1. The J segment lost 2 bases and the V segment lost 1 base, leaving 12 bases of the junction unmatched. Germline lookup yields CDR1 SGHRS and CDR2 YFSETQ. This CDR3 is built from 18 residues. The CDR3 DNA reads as TGCGCCAGCAGCTTGAGCCCCGGTTGGGACAGGGAAAACTATGGCTACACCTTC. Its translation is CASSLSPGWDRENYGYTF.

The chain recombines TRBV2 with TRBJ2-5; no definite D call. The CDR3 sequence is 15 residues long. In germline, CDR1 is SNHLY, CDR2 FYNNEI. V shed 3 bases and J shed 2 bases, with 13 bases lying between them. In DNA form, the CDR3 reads TGTGCCAGCAGTGATTTCCAGAGAATACAAGAGACCCAGTACTTC. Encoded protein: CASSDFQRIQETQYF.

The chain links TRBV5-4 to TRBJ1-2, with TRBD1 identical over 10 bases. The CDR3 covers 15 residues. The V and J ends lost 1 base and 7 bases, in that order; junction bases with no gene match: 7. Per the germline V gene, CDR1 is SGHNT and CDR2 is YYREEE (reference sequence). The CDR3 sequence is CASSLIGTGVGGYTF. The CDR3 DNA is TGTGCCAGCAGCTTGATTGGGACAGGGGTTGGTGGCTACACCTTC.

Written as DNA, the CDR3 is TGTGCCAGCACAGCGGGAGGAAACAATGAGCAGTTCTTC. This codes for CASTAGGNNEQFF. The chain uses TRBV9 and TRBJ2-1; 9 nucleotides agree with TRBD2. Germline V lookup: CDR1 SGDLS, CDR2 YYNGEE. The CDR3 is 13 amino acids. The junction had 3 bases not matched to a gene; V was cut back by 6 bases and J by 5 bases.

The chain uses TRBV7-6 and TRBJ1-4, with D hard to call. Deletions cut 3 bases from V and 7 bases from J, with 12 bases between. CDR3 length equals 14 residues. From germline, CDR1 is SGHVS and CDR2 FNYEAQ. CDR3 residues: CASSFRPGGEKLFF. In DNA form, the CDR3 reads TGTGCCAGCAGCTTCCGGCCGGGCGGTGAAAAACTGTTTTTT.

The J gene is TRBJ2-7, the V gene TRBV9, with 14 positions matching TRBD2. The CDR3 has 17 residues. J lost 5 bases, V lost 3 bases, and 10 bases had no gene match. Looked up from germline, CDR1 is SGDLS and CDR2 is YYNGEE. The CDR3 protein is CASSAHPGLAGAHEQYF. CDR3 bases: TGTGCCAGCAGCGCACATCCGGGACTAGCGGGGGCCCACGAGCAGTACTTC.

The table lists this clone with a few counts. This CDR3 is CASRRQGNTEAFF. CDR3 bases: TGTGCCAGCAGACGGCAGGGGAACACTGAAGCTTTCTTT. The rearrangement links TRBV6-1 to TRBJ1-1; a weak D match, TRBD1 (5 bases). Deletions cut 6 bases from V and 1 base from J, with 9 bases between. The germline CDR1 and CDR2 sequences are MNHNS and SASEGT. The CDR3 length is 13 residues.

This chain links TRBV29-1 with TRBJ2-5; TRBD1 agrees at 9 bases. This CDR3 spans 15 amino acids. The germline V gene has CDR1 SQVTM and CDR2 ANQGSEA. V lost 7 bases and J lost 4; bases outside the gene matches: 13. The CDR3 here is CSEPGTGWQGETQYF. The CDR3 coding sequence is TGCAGCGAGCCCGGGACAGGGTGGCAGGGAGAGACCCAGTACTTC.

The CDR3 here is CATSRSQGYGSHTQYF. DNA for the CDR3: TGTGCCACCAGCAGAAGCCAGGGGTACGGGAGCCATACGCAGTATTTT. The rearrangement uses TRBV15 and TRBJ2-3; perhaps D is TRBD1 or TRBD2 (6 bases each). The CDR3 sequence is 16 residues long. With 2 bases removed from V and 7 bases from J, the gap between germline ends came to 19 bases. Germline assignment: CDR1 LNHNV and CDR2 YYDKDF (reference sequence).

In nucleotides, the CDR3 is TGTGCCAGCAGCTTAGTAGCGGGGCGGACAGATACGCAGTATTTT. Protein: CASSLVAGRTDTQYF. The V gene is TRBV7-6, the J gene TRBJ2-3; 8 bases match TRBD2. Trimming at V came to 1 base and at J to 3 bases, leaving 3 bases not matched to a gene. The germline gives CDR1 SGHVS, CDR2 FNYEAQ. The CDR3 contains 15 residues.

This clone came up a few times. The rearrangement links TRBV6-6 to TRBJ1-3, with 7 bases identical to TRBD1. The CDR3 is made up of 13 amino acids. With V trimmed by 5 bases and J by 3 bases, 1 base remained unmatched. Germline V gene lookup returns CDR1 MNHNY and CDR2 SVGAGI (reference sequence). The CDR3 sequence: CASSDRVGNTIYF. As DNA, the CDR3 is TGTGCCAGCAGTGACAGGGTTGGAAACACCATATATTTT.

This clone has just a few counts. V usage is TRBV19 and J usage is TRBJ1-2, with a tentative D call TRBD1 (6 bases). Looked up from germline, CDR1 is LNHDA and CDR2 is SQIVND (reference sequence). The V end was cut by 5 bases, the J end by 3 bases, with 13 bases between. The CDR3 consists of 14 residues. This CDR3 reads CASSPGGQYYGYTF. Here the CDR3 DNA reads TGTGCCAGTAGTCCCGGAGGACAGTACTATGGCTACACCTTC.

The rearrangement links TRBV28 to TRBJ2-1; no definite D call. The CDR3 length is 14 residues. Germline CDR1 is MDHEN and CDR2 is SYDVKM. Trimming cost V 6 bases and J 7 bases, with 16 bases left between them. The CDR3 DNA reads TGTGCCAGCAGGCGGCCCCCCGGGCTGAATGAGCAGTTCTTC. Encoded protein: CASRRPPGLNEQFF.

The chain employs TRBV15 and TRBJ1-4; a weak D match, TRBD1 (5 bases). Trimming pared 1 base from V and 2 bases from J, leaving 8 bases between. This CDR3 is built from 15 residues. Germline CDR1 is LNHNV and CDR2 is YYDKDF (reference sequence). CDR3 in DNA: TGTGCCACCAGCAGAGGGGGGTTGACTAATGAAAAACTGTTTTTT. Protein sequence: CATSRGGLTNEKLFF.

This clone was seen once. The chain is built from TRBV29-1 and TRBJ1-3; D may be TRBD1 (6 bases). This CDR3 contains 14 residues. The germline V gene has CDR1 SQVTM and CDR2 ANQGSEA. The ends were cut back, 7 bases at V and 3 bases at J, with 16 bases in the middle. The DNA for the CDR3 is TGCAGCGCTGACGGGGGCGCAGATGGAAACACCATATATTTT. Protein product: CSADGGADGNTIYF.

CDR3 bases: TGTGCCAGCAGCTTATCTATAGCGGGAACAACAGATACGCAGTATTTT. The encoded protein is CASSLSIAGTTDTQYF. The V call is TRBV9, the J call TRBJ2-3, with 8 bases fitting TRBD2. The CDR3 contains 16 residues. Trimming at V came to 4 bases and at J to 3 bases, leaving 10 bases not matched to a gene. The germline V gene encodes CDR1 SGDLS and CDR2 YYNGEE.

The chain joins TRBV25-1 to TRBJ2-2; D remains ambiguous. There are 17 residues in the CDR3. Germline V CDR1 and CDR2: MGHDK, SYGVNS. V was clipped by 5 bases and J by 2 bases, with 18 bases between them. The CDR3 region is CASSTIGHGPNTGELFF. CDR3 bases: TGTGCCAGCAGTACGATTGGTCACGGCCCCAACACCGGGGAGCTGTTTTTT.

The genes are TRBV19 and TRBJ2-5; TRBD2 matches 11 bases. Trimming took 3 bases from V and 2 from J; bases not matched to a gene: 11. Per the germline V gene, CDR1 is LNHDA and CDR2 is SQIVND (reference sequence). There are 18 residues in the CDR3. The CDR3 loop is CASSIIGHRLAGQETQYF. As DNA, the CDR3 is TGTGCCAGTAGTATTATTGGTCATCGACTAGCGGGGCAAGAGACCCAGTACTTC.

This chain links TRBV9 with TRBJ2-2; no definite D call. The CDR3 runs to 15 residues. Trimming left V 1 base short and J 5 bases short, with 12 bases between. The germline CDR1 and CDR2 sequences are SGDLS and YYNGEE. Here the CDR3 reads CASSVSRVATGELFF. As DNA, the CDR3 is TGTGCCAGCAGCGTATCTCGAGTTGCGACCGGGGAGCTGTTTTTT. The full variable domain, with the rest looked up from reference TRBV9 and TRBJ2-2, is DSGVTQTPKHLITATGQRVTLRCSPRSGDLSVYWYQQSLDQGLQFLIQYYNGEERAKGNILERFSAQQFPDLHSELNLSSLELGDSALYFCASSVSRVATGELFFGEGSRLTVL.

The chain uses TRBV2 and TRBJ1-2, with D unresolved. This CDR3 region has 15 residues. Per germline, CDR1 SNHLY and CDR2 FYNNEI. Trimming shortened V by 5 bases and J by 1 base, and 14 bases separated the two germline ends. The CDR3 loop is CASSQFLTDNYGYTF. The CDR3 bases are TGTGCCAGCAGTCAATTTTTAACAGATAACTATGGCTACACCTTC.

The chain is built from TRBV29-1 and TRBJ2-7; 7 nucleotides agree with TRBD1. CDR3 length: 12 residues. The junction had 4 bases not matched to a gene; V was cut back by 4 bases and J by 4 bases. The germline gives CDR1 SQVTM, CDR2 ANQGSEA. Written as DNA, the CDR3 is TGCAGCGTTGGGCCGGGACAGTACGAGCAGTACTTC. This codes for CSVGPGQYEQYF.

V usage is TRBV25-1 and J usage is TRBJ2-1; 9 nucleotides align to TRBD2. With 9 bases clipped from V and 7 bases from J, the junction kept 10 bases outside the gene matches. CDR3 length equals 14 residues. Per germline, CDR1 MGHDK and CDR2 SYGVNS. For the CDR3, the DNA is TGTGCCAGTACCGGGACTAGCAGGGGAAATGAGCAGTTCTTC. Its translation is CASTGTSRGNEQFF.

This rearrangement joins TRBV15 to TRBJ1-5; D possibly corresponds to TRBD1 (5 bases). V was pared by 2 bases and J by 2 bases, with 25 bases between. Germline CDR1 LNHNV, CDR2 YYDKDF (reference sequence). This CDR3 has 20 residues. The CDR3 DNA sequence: TGTGCCACCAGCAGAAGATCGTGGGGCCGACGAACGGGGGGCAATCAGCCCCAGCATTTT. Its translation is CATSRRSWGRRTGGNQPQHF. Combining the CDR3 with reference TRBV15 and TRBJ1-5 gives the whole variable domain DAMVIQNPRYQVTQFGKPVTLSCSQTLNHNVMYWYQQKSSQAPKLLFHYYDKDFNNEADTPDNFQSRRPNTSFCFLDIRSPGLGDTAMYLCATSRRSWGRRTGGNQPQHFGDGTRLSIL.

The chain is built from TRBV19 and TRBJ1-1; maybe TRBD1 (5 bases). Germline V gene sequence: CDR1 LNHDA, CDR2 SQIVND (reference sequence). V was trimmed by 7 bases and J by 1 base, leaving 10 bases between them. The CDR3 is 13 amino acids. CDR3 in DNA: TGTGCCAGTACCCTCGGGGCGAACACTGAAGCTTTCTTT. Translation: CASTLGANTEAFF.

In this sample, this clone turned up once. CDR3 amino acids: CASSEVGGEAFF. The CDR3 bases are TGTGCCAGCAGTGAGGTGGGGGGTGAAGCTTTCTTT. The chain combines TRBV6-1 with TRBJ1-1; tentatively, D is TRBD1 (5 bases). There are 12 residues in the CDR3. Per germline, CDR1 MNHNS and CDR2 SASEGT. V lost 3 bases, J lost 7 bases, and 9 bases lay in between.

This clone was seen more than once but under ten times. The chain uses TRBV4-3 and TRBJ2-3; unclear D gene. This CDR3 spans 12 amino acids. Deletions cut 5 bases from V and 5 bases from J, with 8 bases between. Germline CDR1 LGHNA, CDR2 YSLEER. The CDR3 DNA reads TGCGCCAGCAGCGGTGGTGGAGATACGCAGTATTTT. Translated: CASSGGGDTQYF.

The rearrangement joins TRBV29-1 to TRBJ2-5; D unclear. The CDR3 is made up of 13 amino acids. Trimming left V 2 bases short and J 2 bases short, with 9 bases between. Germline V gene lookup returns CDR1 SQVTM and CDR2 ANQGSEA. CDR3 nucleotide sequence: TGCAGCGTTGAATCGGCATCGCAAGAGACCCAGTACTTC. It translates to CSVESASQETQYF. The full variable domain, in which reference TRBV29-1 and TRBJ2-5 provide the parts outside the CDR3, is SAVISQKPSRDICQRGTSLTIQCQVDSQVTMMFWYRQQPGQSLTLIATANQGSEATYESGFVIDKFPISRPNLTFSTLTVSNMSPEDSSIYLCSVESASQETQYFGPGTRLLVL.

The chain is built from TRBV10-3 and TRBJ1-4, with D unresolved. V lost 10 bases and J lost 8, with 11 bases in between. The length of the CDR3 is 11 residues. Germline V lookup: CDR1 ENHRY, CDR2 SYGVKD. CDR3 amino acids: CATATGEKLFF. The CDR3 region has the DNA TGTGCCACCGCGACGGGAGAAAAACTGTTTTTT.

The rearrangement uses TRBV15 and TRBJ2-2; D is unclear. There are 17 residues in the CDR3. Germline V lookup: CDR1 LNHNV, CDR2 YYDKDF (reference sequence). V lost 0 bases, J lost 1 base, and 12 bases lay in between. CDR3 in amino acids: CATSRDLRVRNTGELFF. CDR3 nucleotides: TGTGCCACCAGCAGAGATCTTAGGGTACGGAACACCGGGGAGCTGTTTTTT.

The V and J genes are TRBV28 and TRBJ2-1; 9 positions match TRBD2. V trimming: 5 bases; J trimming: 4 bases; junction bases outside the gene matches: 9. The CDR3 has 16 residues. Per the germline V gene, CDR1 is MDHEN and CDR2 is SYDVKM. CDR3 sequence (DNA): TGTGCCAGCAGTCCTCCGACTAGCGGAGTTTACAATGAGCAGTTCTTC. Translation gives CASSPPTSGVYNEQFF.